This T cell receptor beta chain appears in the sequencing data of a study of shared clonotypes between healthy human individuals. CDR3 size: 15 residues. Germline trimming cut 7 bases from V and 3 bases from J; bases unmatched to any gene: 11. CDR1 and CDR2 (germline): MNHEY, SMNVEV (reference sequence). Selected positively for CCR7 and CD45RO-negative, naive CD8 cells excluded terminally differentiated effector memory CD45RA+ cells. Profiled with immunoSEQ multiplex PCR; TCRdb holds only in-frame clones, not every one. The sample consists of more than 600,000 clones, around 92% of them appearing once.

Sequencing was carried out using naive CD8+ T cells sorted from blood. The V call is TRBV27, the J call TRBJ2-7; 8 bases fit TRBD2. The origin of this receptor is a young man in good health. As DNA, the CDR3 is TGTGCCAGCACCCTGGGGAGCGGGGGCTTCTACGAGCAGTACTTC. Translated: CASTLGSGGFYEQYF.